What follows are 10 T cell receptor beta chains derived from one specimen sequenced in a study of T cells after yellow fever vaccination. TCRdb re-analysed the 5' RACE reads in MiXCR, keeping a single row per CDR3 protein. The sample carries about 69,000 distinct CDR3 sequences, roughly 6% recorded once. The specimen comprised CD4+ T cells sorted from PBMCs, sampled around 16 days after the first yellow fever vaccination. The receptor source for this set is a man between 18 and 35 years old who received the YFV17D yellow fever vaccine.

This clonotype was detected a few times. The chain links TRBV5-1 to TRBJ2-1, with 7 bases fitting TRBD2. This CDR3 contains 21 residues. Germline assignment: CDR1 SGHRS and CDR2 YFSETQ. V dropped 0 bases and J dropped 0; count of bases not matched to a gene: 18. The CDR3 bases are TGCGCCAGCAGCTTGGCTGTTCCGGGACTAACCCCACTCAGCTCCTACAATGAGCAGTTCTTC. It specifies CASSLAVPGLTPLSSYNEQFF.

This clonotype was seen ten or more times. The genes are TRBV5-1 and TRBJ1-1; D remains unclear. The germline V gene encodes CDR1 SGHRS and CDR2 YFSETQ. The CDR3 totals 15 residues. V lost 4 bases and J 0 bases, leaving 13 bases between the germline ends. CDR3 amino acids: CASSPAGIMNTEAFF. Here the CDR3 DNA reads TGCGCCAGCAGCCCGGCCGGGATTATGAACACTGAAGCTTTCTTT.

This clonotype was detected many times. This rearrangement joins TRBV15 to TRBJ1-6; 7 bases match TRBD1. Germline V gene sequence: CDR1 LNHNV, CDR2 YYDKDF (reference sequence). CDR3 size: 17 residues. Trimming at V came to 0 bases and at J to 0 bases, leaving 2 bases not matched to a gene. This chain's CDR3 is CATSREGQSSYNSPLHF. The CDR3 bases are TGTGCCACCAGCAGAGAGGGACAGAGCTCCTATAATTCACCCCTCCACTTT. The full variable domain, in which reference TRBV15 and TRBJ1-6 provide the parts outside the CDR3, is DAMVIQNPRYQVTQFGKPVTLSCSQTLNHNVMYWYQQKSSQAPKLLFHYYDKDFNNEADTPDNFQSRRPNTSFCFLDIRSPGLGDTAMYLCATSREGQSSYNSPLHFGNGTRLTVT.

This clonotype was recorded many times. The chain carries TRBV9 and TRBJ1-2; D remains ambiguous. Trimming took 0 bases from V and 2 from J, leaving 5 bases between them. The CDR3 extends over 13 amino acids. The V gene's germline CDR1 is SGDLS and CDR2 YYNGEE. The CDR3 DNA reads TGTGCCAGCAGCGTAGACACGAACTATGGCTACACCTTC. It is translated as CASSVDTNYGYTF.

There are many counts of this clonotype. The genes are TRBV7-9 and TRBJ1-5, with 7 bases aligning to TRBD1. V lost 4 bases to trimming and J lost 4 bases; unmatched junction nucleotides: 10. CDR3 size: 16 residues. Germline V gene sequence: CDR1 SEHNR, CDR2 FQNEAQ (reference sequence). CDR3: CASSSARDRWNQPQHF. The DNA for the CDR3 is TGTGCCAGCAGCTCCGCCCGGGACAGATGGAATCAGCCCCAGCATTTT.

This clonotype was counted ten times or more. The rearrangement uses TRBV18 and TRBJ2-3; D is uncertain. The CDR3 runs 16 residues. With 0 bases removed from V and 0 bases from J, the gap between germline ends came to 10 bases. Germline lookup yields CDR1 KGHSH and CDR2 LQKENI. DNA for the CDR3: TGTGCCAGCTCACCACCAGCATGGTCTAGCACAGATACGCAGTATTTT. This translates into CASSPPAWSSTDTQYF.

This clonotype appeared many times. The J gene is TRBJ2-5, the V gene TRBV4-3, with 9 bases identical to TRBD1. In germline, CDR1 is LGHNA, CDR2 YSLEER. Trimming at V came to 4 bases and at J to 5 bases, leaving 8 bases not matched to a gene. There are 15 residues in the CDR3. CDR3 region: CASSLSGTGRETQYF. The CDR3 DNA reads TGCGCCAGCAGCCTCTCGGGGACAGGGAGGGAGACCCAGTACTTC.

This clonotype has only a few counts. The chain links TRBV18 to TRBJ2-1; 9 bases are a match to TRBD1. CDR1 and CDR2 (germline): KGHSH, LQKENI. Trimming at V came to 4 bases and at J to 1 base, leaving 8 bases not matched to a gene. This CDR3 has 17 residues. The CDR3 sequence is CASSRGQGLPSYNEQFF. The CDR3 region has the DNA TGTGCCAGCTCACGGGGACAGGGTCTTCCATCCTACAATGAGCAGTTCTTC.

This clonotype appeared many times. The rearrangement links TRBV20-1 to TRBJ2-7; 11 positions agree with TRBD2. The CDR3 is made up of 15 amino acids. Germline-derived CDR1 and CDR2 are DFQATT and SNEGSKA (reference sequence). V shed 3 bases, J shed 5 bases, and the junction held 9 bases outside the gene matches. CDR3 residues: CSARSALAGGHEQYF. The CDR3 DNA reads TGCAGTGCTAGGTCCGCGCTAGCGGGGGGCCACGAGCAGTACTTC.

In its sample, this clonotype was seen many times. This chain connects TRBV5-6 to TRBJ1-2, with D unclear. Looked up from germline, CDR1 is SGHDT and CDR2 is YYEEEE. CDR3 length: 14 residues. With 0 bases removed from V and 2 bases from J, the gap between germline ends came to 8 bases. Here the CDR3 DNA reads TGTGCCAGCAGCTTGGGACAAGGAAACTATGGCTACACCTTC. Its translation is CASSLGQGNYGYTF.